Listed below are T cell receptor beta chains from one sample, sequenced in a study of monozygotic twins with inflammatory bowel disease. TCRdb processed the 5' RACE reads again and assigns one entry to each CDR3 protein, with no DNA. The sample has 300,000 to 400,000 distinct CDR3 sequences; the top ten hold 2% to 2.5%. The sequenced material came from blood. All receptors derive from a human donor with ulcerative colitis or Crohn's disease, or a healthy co-twin of an affected twin (not recorded which). CDR3s include the opening cysteine and the closing phenylalanine or tryptophan. Fields, in order: J gene, V gene, CDR3 protein.

TRBJ2-1,TRBV13,CASTRGGNEQFF
TRBJ2-7,TRBV6-6,CASSYDRRNYEQYF
TRBJ1-6,TRBV5-6,CASSWNSGDSPLHF
TRBJ2-5,TRBV9,CASSVGGTHRETQYF
TRBJ1-5,TRBV5-1,CASSLSSTGSPQHF
TRBJ2-1,TRBV6-4,CASSGAEYNEQFF
TRBJ2-2,TRBV19,CASKRERGEYTGELFF
TRBJ2-7,TRBV29-1,CSVWGGRDSYEQYF
TRBJ2-2,TRBV29-1,CSVSGRRSTGELFF
TRBJ2-7,TRBV3-1,CASSPSGTSGALEQYF
TRBJ2-1,TRBV7-2,CASSLAGLAEGEQFF
TRBJ2-7,TRBV28,CASSSSGKGFYEQYF